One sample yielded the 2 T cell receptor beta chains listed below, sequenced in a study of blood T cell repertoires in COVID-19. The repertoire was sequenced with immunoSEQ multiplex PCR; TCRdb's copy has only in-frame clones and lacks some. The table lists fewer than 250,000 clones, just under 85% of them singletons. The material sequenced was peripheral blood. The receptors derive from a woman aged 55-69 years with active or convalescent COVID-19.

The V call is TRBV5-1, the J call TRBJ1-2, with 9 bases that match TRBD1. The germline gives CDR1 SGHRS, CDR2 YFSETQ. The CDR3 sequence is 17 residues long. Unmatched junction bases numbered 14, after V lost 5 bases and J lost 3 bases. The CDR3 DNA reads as TGCGCCAGCAGACCCGGGACAGGGACCCCCATAGACTATGGCTACACCTTC. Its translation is CASRPGTGTPIDYGYTF. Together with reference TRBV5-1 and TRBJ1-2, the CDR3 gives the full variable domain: KAGVTQTPRYLIKTRGQQVTLSCSPISGHRSVSWYQQTPGQGLQFLFEYFSETQRNKGNFPGRFSGRQFSNSRSEMNVSTLELGDSALYLCASRPGTGTPIDYGYTFGSGTRLTVV.

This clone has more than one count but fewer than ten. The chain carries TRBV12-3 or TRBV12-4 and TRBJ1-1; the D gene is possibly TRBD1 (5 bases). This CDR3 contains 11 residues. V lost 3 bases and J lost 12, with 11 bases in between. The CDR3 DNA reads TGTGCCAGCAGTTTTTTGACAGCGACTTTCTTT. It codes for CASSFLTATFF.